Each of the 20 T cell receptor beta chains below was sequenced from the same sample in a study of PD-1 blockade in classical Hodgkin lymphoma. Autologous stem cell transplantation was followed by relapse in every patient, and brentuximab vedotin exposure varied. Measured with immunoSEQ multiplex PCR; TCRdb has only the in-frame clones, and not every one. The data hold around 26,000 clones, with about 70% observed a single time. The sequences come from peripheral blood mononuclear cells (PBMCs), collected at baseline. Receptors originate from a human donor with classical Hodgkin lymphoma.

This clone turned up a few times. The rearrangement links TRBV19 to TRBJ2-7; D not certain. The CDR3 is 16 amino acids. Germline V gene data show CDR1 as LNHDA and CDR2 as SQIVND (reference sequence). Trimming took off 0 bases at V and 1 base at J, with 13 bases between the two ends. In nucleotides, the CDR3 is TGTGCCAGTAGTATAGATCTGGCCCGACGATCCTACGAGCAGTACTTC. Its protein product is CASSIDLARRSYEQYF.

J is TRBJ2-7 and V is TRBV10-2, with 8 positions matching TRBD1. Losses at the gene ends were 7 bases for V and 4 bases for J; bases not matched to a gene: 12. There are 15 residues in the CDR3. Germline CDR1 WSHSY, CDR2 SAAADI. The CDR3 DNA follows: TGCGCCAGCAACCAGGGGACAGGTCGGTTTTACGAGCAGTACTTC. Its translation: CASNQGTGRFYEQYF.

This chain joins TRBV29-1 and TRBJ1-2; D may be TRBD1 (6 bases). Germline V gives CDR1 SQVTM, CDR2 ANQGSEA. V was trimmed by 2 bases and J by 4 bases, leaving 8 bases between them. The CDR3 covers 12 residues. The CDR3 DNA sequence: TGCAGCGTTGAACAGGGGTCCTATGGCTACACCTTC. Encoded protein: CSVEQGSYGYTF.

The chain combines TRBV6-1 with TRBJ2-5; 9 nucleotides line up with TRBD2. Germline trimming cut 6 bases from V and 5 bases from J; bases unmatched to any gene: 4. The V gene's germline CDR1 is MNHNS and CDR2 SASEGT. CDR3 length: 13 residues. The DNA of the CDR3 is TGTGCCAGCAGGGAAAGCGGGGGGGAGACCCAGTACTTC. The encoded protein is CASRESGGETQYF.

This clone turned up a few times. This chain uses TRBV18 with TRBJ1-1; no definite D call. The CDR3 runs 13 residues. V lost 2 bases and J 0 bases, leaving 4 bases between the germline ends. Germline lookup yields CDR1 KGHSH and CDR2 LQKENI. Here the CDR3 reads CASSPIVNTEAFF. Written as DNA, the CDR3 is TGTGCCAGCTCACCAATAGTGAACACTGAAGCTTTCTTT.

The chain combines TRBV6-9 with TRBJ1-2, with D perhaps TRBD1 (5 bases). Germline CDR1 reads MNHGY; CDR2 reads SVAAGI. With 8 bases removed from V and 8 bases from J, the gap between germline ends came to 12 bases. CDR3 length: 11 residues. CDR3 sequence reads: CASGAYLGYTF. DNA of the CDR3: TGTGCCAGCGGGGCATATTTGGGCTACACCTTC.

This clone has more than one count but fewer than ten. Other DNA sequences within the sample encode an identical CDR3. The chain couples TRBV7-2 to TRBJ2-1; 9 positions agree with TRBD2. Germline lookup yields CDR1 SGHTA and CDR2 FQGNSA. Germline trimming cut 2 bases from V and 4 bases from J; bases unmatched to any gene: 0. The CDR3 covers 14 residues. CDR3 residues: CASSLLAGYNEQFF. The CDR3 nucleotides are TGTGCCAGCAGCTTACTAGCGGGGTACAATGAGCAGTTCTTC.

This clone was recorded once. The V and J genes are TRBV5-6 and TRBJ2-1, with D possibly matching TRBD1 (6 bases). The CDR3 extends over 13 amino acids. The germline V gene has CDR1 SGHDT and CDR2 YYEEEE. V lost 2 bases, J lost 4 bases, and 7 bases lay in between. CDR3 DNA sequence: TGTGCCAGCAGCTTAGGGGGTTACAATGAGCAGTTCTTC. Translated, it gives CASSLGGYNEQFF.

This clone has more than one count but fewer than ten. This rearrangement joins TRBV7-2 to TRBJ2-3, with TRBD2 matching 8 bases. This CDR3 has 14 amino acids. J lost 7 bases, V lost 11 bases, and 14 bases had no gene match. Per germline, CDR1 SGHTA and CDR2 FQGNSA. The CDR3 DNA follows: TGTGCCTCTTCGTCCGGGGGGGCGATAAATACGCAGTATTTT. Translating gives CASSSGGAINTQYF.

In the case of this clone: The junction does not match germline at one end; this may be a read error. V and J are TRBV7-9 and TRBJ2-7; D not resolved. In germline, CDR1 is SEHNR, CDR2 FQNEAQ (reference sequence). The CDR3 sequence is 15 residues long. CDR3 bases: TGTGCCAGCAGCGCCCAAGGACGGTCCCACTACGAGCAGTGCTTC. Encoded protein: CASSAQGRSHYEQCF.

The chain recombines TRBV13 with TRBJ2-1; a possible D gene is TRBD2 (5 bases). CDR3 length equals 13 residues. V lost 4 bases to trimming and J lost 10 bases, with 14 bases between them. Germline V lookup: CDR1 PRHDT, CDR2 FYEKMQ (reference sequence). The DNA of the CDR3 is TGTGCCAGCAGCTCATTAGCTGGAGGCGAGCAGTTCTTC. This encodes CASSSLAGGEQFF.

The V call is TRBV30, the J call TRBJ2-6; 11 bases are a match to TRBD1. This CDR3 contains 17 residues. J was trimmed by 1 base and V by 4 bases; bases with no gene match: 6. Germline assignment: CDR1 GTSNPN and CDR2 SVGIG (reference sequence). CDR3 DNA sequence: TGTGCCTGGATCAGGGACAGGGGGGGATCTGGGGCCAACGTCCTGACTTTC. It translates to CAWIRDRGGSGANVLTF.

The rearrangement joins TRBV10-3 to TRBJ2-1; 12 nucleotides agree with TRBD2. J gave up 6 bases and V 3 bases, and 6 bases lay outside the gene matches. This CDR3 has 16 residues. CDR1 ENHRY and CDR2 SYGVKD come from the germline V gene. In DNA, the CDR3 is TGTGCCATCAGTGACCTAGCGGGGGGGCCAAGCAATGAGCAGTTCTTC. Translating it yields CAISDLAGGPSNEQFF.

The chain couples TRBV4-1 to TRBJ2-1; 7 positions match TRBD2. V shed 1 base, J shed 6 bases, and the junction held 9 bases outside the gene matches. The V gene's germline CDR1 is MGHRA and CDR2 YSYEKL. The CDR3 contains 16 residues. The CDR3 loop is CASSQAERDGANEQFF. CDR3 bases: TGCGCCAGCAGCCAAGCCGAGCGGGACGGAGCCAATGAGCAGTTCTTC.

V usage is TRBV5-6 and J usage is TRBJ2-7, with 8 bases matching TRBD2. This CDR3 spans 13 amino acids. Trimming took 6 bases from V and 4 from J; bases not matched to a gene: 6. CDR1 is SGHDT, CDR2 YYEEEE, per germline. The CDR3 DNA reads TGTGCCAGCAAGCCGGGGGGGCAGTACGAGCAGTACTTC. Residues: CASKPGGQYEQYF.

The chain couples TRBV2 to TRBJ2-7, with TRBD1 identical over 8 bases. This CDR3 region has 14 residues. Per germline, CDR1 SNHLY and CDR2 FYNNEI. J lost 1 base, V lost 1 base, and 0 bases had no gene match. CDR3 residues: CASSEGQGSYEQYF. CDR3 nucleotide sequence: TGTGCCAGCAGTGAAGGACAGGGGTCCTACGAGCAGTACTTC.

This clone has just one count. The V call is TRBV4-2, the J call TRBJ2-1, with 10 bases identical to TRBD2. The CDR3 runs 16 residues. V lost 0 bases to trimming and J lost 7 bases; unmatched junction nucleotides: 6. Germline CDR1 is LGHNA and CDR2 is YNFKEQ. This chain's CDR3 is CASSQEAGTSANEQFF. The CDR3 nucleotides read TGTGCCAGCAGCCAAGAAGCCGGGACTAGCGCAAATGAGCAGTTCTTC.

The J gene is TRBJ1-5, the V gene TRBV7-8; D remains ambiguous. The CDR3 consists of 14 residues. Germline loops: CDR1 SGHVS, CDR2 FQNEAQ. V lost 4 bases and J lost 2, with 9 bases in between. CDR3 in DNA: TGTGCCAGCAGCTCACTTCTCGGCAATCAGCCCCAGCATTTT. This codes for CASSSLLGNQPQHF.

The J gene is TRBJ1-1, the V gene TRBV5-8; D might be TRBD1 (5 bases). The germline V gene encodes CDR1 SGHTS and CDR2 YDEGEE. The germline V and J ends were trimmed by 0 bases and 11 bases, with 8 bases remaining between them. The CDR3 spans 11 residues. As DNA, the CDR3 is TGTGCCAGCAGCTTGGGACAGACGGCTTTCTTT. Translated, it gives CASSLGQTAFF. Full variable domain (remainder filled in from reference TRBV5-8 and TRBJ1-1): EAGVTQSPTHLIKTRGQQATLRCSPISGHTSVYWYQQALGLGLQFLLWYDEGEERNRGNFPPRFSGRQFPNYSSELNVNALELEDSALYLCASSLGQTAFFGQGTRLTVV.

The chain combines TRBV2 with TRBJ1-5; D remains ambiguous. The CDR3 consists of 14 residues. Germline assignment: CDR1 SNHLY and CDR2 FYNNEI. Trimming removed 7 bases from V and 7 bases from J, with 17 bases in between. CDR3 residues: CASTERQQHQPQHF. The CDR3 nucleotides read TGTGCCAGCACGGAGCGGCAGCAACACCAGCCCCAGCATTTT.